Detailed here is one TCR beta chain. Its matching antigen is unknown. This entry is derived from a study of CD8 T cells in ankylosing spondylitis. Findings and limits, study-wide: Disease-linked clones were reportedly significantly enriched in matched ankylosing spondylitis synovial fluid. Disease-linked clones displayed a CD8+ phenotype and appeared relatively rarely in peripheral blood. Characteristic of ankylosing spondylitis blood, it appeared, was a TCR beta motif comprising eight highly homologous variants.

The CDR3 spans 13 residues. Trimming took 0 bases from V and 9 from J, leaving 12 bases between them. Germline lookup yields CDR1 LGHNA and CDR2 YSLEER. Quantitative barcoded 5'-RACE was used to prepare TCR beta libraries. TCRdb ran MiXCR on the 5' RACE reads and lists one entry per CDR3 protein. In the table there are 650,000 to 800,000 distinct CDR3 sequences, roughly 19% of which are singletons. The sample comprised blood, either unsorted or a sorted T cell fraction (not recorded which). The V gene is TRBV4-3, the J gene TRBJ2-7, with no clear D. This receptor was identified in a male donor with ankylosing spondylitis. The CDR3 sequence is CASSQDREALQYF. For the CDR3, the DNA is TGCGCCAGCAGCCAAGATCGCGAGGCCCTGCAGTACTTC.